This T cell receptor beta chain was found in a study of a mutant IDH1 vaccine in newly diagnosed glioma. On this clone itself: What it binds is not known. At one end the junction does not follow the germline gene, possibly because of a read error.

Germline V gives CDR1 MNHEY, CDR2 SMNVEV (reference sequence). There are 12 residues in the CDR3. Time point: week 47, end of study. A 20-mer mutant IDH1 peptide at 300 ug was injected subcutaneously with topical imiquimod. Measured with immunoSEQ multiplex PCR; TCRdb has only the in-frame clones, and not every one. The sample contains 56,000 or so clones, approximately 76% of which appear only once. The TCR originated in a woman in her thirties or forties with glioma. Some clones in this sample may be carry-over from other donors' samples. V and J are TRBV27 and TRBJ1-1, with D possibly being TRBD1 (6 bases). Material: PBMCs, obtained from a glioma patient whose treatment included an IDH1 peptide vaccine. Here the CDR3 DNA reads TGCGCCAGCAGTATCAGGGGTTCTGAAGCTTTCTTT. Protein product: CASSIRGSEAFF.